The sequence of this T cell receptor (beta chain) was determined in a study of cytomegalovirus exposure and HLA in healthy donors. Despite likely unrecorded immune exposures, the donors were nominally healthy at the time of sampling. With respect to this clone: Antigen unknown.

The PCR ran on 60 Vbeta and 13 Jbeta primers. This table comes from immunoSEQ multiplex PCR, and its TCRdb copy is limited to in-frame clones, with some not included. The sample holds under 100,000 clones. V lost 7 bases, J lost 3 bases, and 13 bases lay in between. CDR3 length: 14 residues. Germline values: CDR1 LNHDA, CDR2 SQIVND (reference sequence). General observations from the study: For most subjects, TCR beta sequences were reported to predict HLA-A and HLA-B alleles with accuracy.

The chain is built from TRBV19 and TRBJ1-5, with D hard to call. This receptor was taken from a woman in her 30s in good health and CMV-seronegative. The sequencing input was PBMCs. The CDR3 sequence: CASTRGRDNQPQHF. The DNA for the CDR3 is TGTGCCAGTACCAGAGGACGGGACAATCAGCCCCAGCATTTT.